The rows below give T cell receptor beta chains drawn from one sample of a study of OX40 agonist ivuxolimab in advanced cancers. Sequencing used immunoSEQ multiplex PCR; TCRdb keeps in-frame clones, though not all of them. Of 99,000 or so clones listed, more than 95% are singletons. The sample here was CD4+ or CD8+ T cells sorted from blood, taken in a trial of the OX40 agonist ivuxolimab. The source of these receptors is an adult with an advanced solid tumor such as melanoma, head and neck, liver or kidney cancer. CDR3s include the opening cysteine and the closing phenylalanine or tryptophan. A D gene is named only where the DNA matches it firmly. Clone size, where shown, is once, few, many, or a class for clones that have expanded.

CDR3nt,CDR3aa,v_gene,d_gene,abundance,j_gene
TGTGCCAGCAGTTTGGGAATCAGCTCCTACGAGCAGTACTTC,CASSLGISSYEQYF,TRBV27,NA,NA,TRBJ2-7
TGTGCCAGCAGTGCCGGGGCCACAGATACGCAGTATTTT,CASSAGATDTQYF,TRBV25-1,NA,NA,TRBJ2-3
TGTGCCAGCAGCTTCATGACAGGGGACGGCTACACCTTC,CASSFMTGDGYTF,TRBV7-2,TRBD1,NA,TRBJ1-2
TGTGCCAGCAGCTTAGACGGGCCCGGGACTGAAGCTTTCTTT,CASSLDGPGTEAFF,TRBV11-2,NA,NA,TRBJ1-1
TGTGCCAGCATTGCGACAGACATGAACACTGAAGCTTTCTTT,CASIATDMNTEAFF,TRBV6-1,NA,NA,TRBJ1-1
TGTGCCACCAGTCCGATCCCAGGGAGCAATCAGCCCCAGCATTTT,CATSPIPGSNQPQHF,TRBV15,NA,NA,TRBJ1-5
TGTGCCAGCAGCTTTATCCGGGACAGGTACTACGAGCAGTACTTC,CASSFIRDRYYEQYF,TRBV7-2,TRBD1,NA,TRBJ2-7
TGTGCCAGCAGTTACTCATCCACGCCTTATGGCTACACCTTC,CASSYSSTPYGYTF,TRBV6-6,NA,NA,TRBJ1-2
TGCGCCAGCAGCGCCTATCAGGGGTCCACTGAAGCTTTCTTT,CASSAYQGSTEAFF,TRBV4-1,NA,NA,TRBJ1-1
TGTGCCAGTAGTTGGACTAGCGGGAGGGCCAACACCGGGGAGCTGTTTTTT,CASSWTSGRANTGELFF,TRBV19,TRBD2,NA,TRBJ2-2
TGTGCCAGCAGTGTGATTGGCGCTCCCCCGGGTTCCTACGAGCAGTACTTC,CASSVIGAPPGSYEQYF,TRBV6-1,NA,NA,TRBJ2-7
TGCGCCAGCAGCGTAGACACCGAGCAAGAGACCCAGTACTTC,CASSVDTEQETQYF,TRBV5-1,NA,NA,TRBJ2-5
TGCGCCAGCAGTACCGGGGAGAAGTACACTGAAGCTTTCTTT,CASSTGEKYTEAFF,TRBV10-1,NA,NA,TRBJ1-1
TGCAGCGTTCTCACAGGGAGCAACTATGGCTACACCTTC,CSVLTGSNYGYTF,TRBV29-1,NA,once,TRBJ1-2
TGCGCCAGCAGCCAAGGCAGGAGCTACGAGCAGTACTTC,CASSQGRSYEQYF,TRBV4-1,NA,NA,TRBJ2-7
TGTGCCAGCAGCCCCGACTCGGGCTCCTACAATGAGCAGTTCTTC,CASSPDSGSYNEQFF,TRBV7-3,NA,NA,TRBJ2-1
TGTGCCAGCGACACCCCCACCGGGGAGCTGTTTTTT,CASDTPTGELFF,TRBV4-2,NA,NA,TRBJ2-2